The 20 T cell receptor beta chains below were found in one sample sequenced in a study of blood T cell repertoires in COVID-19. Some clones are missing from TCRdb's copy, which holds only in-frame ones; the method was immunoSEQ multiplex PCR. The table includes around 250,000 clones, around 82% detected once. Sequencing input: peripheral blood. These TCRs come from a woman under 30 with acute or convalescent COVID-19.

This clone was seen only a few times. This chain links TRBV5-6 with TRBJ2-7; 7 bases agree with TRBD1. Germline V gene sequence: CDR1 SGHDT, CDR2 YYEEEE. The V and J ends lost 0 bases and 2 bases, in that order; junction bases with no gene match: 5. The CDR3 contains 15 residues. The CDR3 sequence: CASSLVAGTAYEQYF. The CDR3, as DNA: TGTGCCAGCAGCTTGGTGGCAGGGACAGCCTACGAGCAGTACTTC.

This clone was detected only a few times. This chain uses TRBV6-1 with TRBJ1-3, with D perhaps matching TRBD1 (5 bases). Germline V CDR1 and CDR2: MNHNS, SASEGT. Trimming removed 1 base from V and 2 bases from J, with 12 bases in between. This CDR3 has 16 amino acids. The CDR3 sequence: CASSEGGGQTGNTIYF. The CDR3 DNA sequence: TGTGCCAGCAGTGAAGGGGGCGGACAAACTGGAAACACCATATATTTT.

V and J are TRBV24-1 and TRBJ2-2; 8 nucleotides align to TRBD1. Germline V gene sequence: CDR1 KGHDR, CDR2 SFDVKD. There are 20 residues in the CDR3. V lost 6 bases and J lost 0; bases outside the gene matches: 17. The CDR3 nucleotides are TGTGCCACCAGTCCCAAACACTCTAGACCGGGACAGGCGAACACCGGGGAGCTGTTTTTT. It is translated as CATSPKHSRPGQANTGELFF.

The chain carries TRBV7-4 and TRBJ1-5; D not certain. The CDR3 runs to 15 residues. Germline-derived CDR1 and CDR2 are SGHVT and SQSDAQ. Trimming cost V 7 bases and J 0 bases, with 13 bases left between them. CDR3 sequence reads: CASIPGQYSNQPQHF. In DNA form, the CDR3 reads TGTGCCAGCATCCCAGGCCAATATAGCAATCAGCCCCAGCATTTT.

The CDR3 DNA reads TGCGCCAGCTCGCCCTACCTCTCTGGAAACACCATATATTTT. It encodes CASSPYLSGNTIYF. The V call is TRBV4-3, the J call TRBJ1-3; no clear D. V lost 8 bases, J lost 0 bases, and 11 bases lay in between. CDR3 size: 14 residues. The germline gives CDR1 LGHNA, CDR2 YSLEER.

V is TRBV24-1 and J is TRBJ2-1; TRBD2 matches at 7 bases. Germline loops: CDR1 KGHDR, CDR2 SFDVKD. CDR3 length equals 14 residues. V shed 1 base and J 13 bases; nucleotides not matched to a gene: 9. The chain's CDR3 is CATSDFLRGKEQFF. In DNA, the CDR3 is TGTGCCACCAGTGATTTTTTGCGGGGGAAGGAACAGTTCTTC.

The V and J genes are TRBV10-1 and TRBJ2-1, with 7 nucleotides matching TRBD1. The ends lost 4 bases at V and 8 bases at J; junction bases unmatched: 5. The CDR3 has 13 residues. Germline V CDR1 and CDR2: WNHNN, SYGVQD (reference sequence). CDR3 sequence reads: CASSVDRAHEQFF. In DNA, the CDR3 is TGCGCCAGCAGTGTAGACAGGGCCCATGAGCAGTTCTTC.

This chain joins TRBV29-1 and TRBJ1-1; D is perhaps TRBD1 (6 bases). The CDR3 runs 15 residues. The V and J ends lost 1 base and 1 base respectively, with 13 bases between them. From germline, CDR1 is SQVTM and CDR2 ANQGSEA. The CDR3 coding sequence is TGCAGCGTTGAAGTTGCGGCCAGGGGGAACACTGAAGCTTTCTTT. This sequence encodes CSVEVAARGNTEAFF.

V gene TRBV6-4 combines with J gene TRBJ1-2, with 8 bases aligning to TRBD1. The V gene end was trimmed by 6 bases and the J gene end by 3 bases; junction bases not matched to a gene: 6. CDR3 length: 14 amino acids. Germline CDR1 reads MRHNA; CDR2 reads SNTAGT. The CDR3 DNA sequence: TGTGCCAGCAGCCCTACGGACAGGGACTATGGCTACACCTTC. Translation: CASSPTDRDYGYTF.

The rearrangement links TRBV13 to TRBJ2-7; weak D call: TRBD1 (5 bases). The CDR3 sequence is 16 residues long. Germline CDR1 and CDR2: PRHDT and FYEKMQ (reference sequence). V shed 2 bases and J shed 2 bases, with 16 bases lying between them. CDR3 nucleotides: TGTGCCAGCAGCTTACGGTCAGGGCACGGCCCCTACGAGCAGTACTTC. This codes for CASSLRSGHGPYEQYF.

This chain joins TRBV3-1 (or the pseudogene TRBV3-2) and TRBJ1-6; the D is unclear. Trimming took off 3 bases at V and 8 bases at J, with 8 bases between the two ends. The germline V gene encodes CDR1 LGHDT and CDR2 YNNKEL (reference sequence). The CDR3 has 13 amino acids. The CDR3 bases are TGTGCCAGCAGCCAGAGGAACGATTCACCCCTCCACTTT. Translating it yields CASSQRNDSPLHF.

This clone was seen only a few times. The gene calls are TRBV4-3 and TRBJ2-1, with a weak D call TRBD1 (6 bases). This CDR3 is 15 amino acids long. Germline V gene lookup returns CDR1 LGHNA and CDR2 YSLEER. The germline V and J ends were trimmed by 0 bases and 7 bases, with 13 bases remaining between them. The CDR3 region has the DNA TGCGCCAGCAGCCAAGATGTCTGGGGGCTGAATGAGCAGTTCTTC. This codes for CASSQDVWGLNEQFF.

This clone occurred once. The rearrangement links TRBV6-5 to TRBJ1-2; D gene uncertain. Germline loops: CDR1 MNHEY, CDR2 SVGAGI. This CDR3 is built from 12 residues. Trimming took off 6 bases at V and 4 bases at J, with 9 bases between the two ends. The CDR3 here is CASSTIGYGYTF. The CDR3 DNA sequence: TGTGCCAGCAGCACCATCGGCTATGGCTACACCTTC.

The chain uses TRBV5-4 and TRBJ1-2; 8 bases are a match to TRBD1. The CDR3 runs to 13 residues. Trimming took 4 bases from V and 8 from J; bases not matched to a gene: 7. Germline lookup yields CDR1 SGHNT and CDR2 YYREEE (reference sequence). The DNA for the CDR3 is TGTGCCAGCAGCAAGGACAGGGCCTCAGGCTACACCTTC. Residues: CASSKDRASGYTF.

The V and J genes are TRBV6-1 and TRBJ1-5; tentatively, D is TRBD1 (6 bases). From germline, CDR1 is MNHNS and CDR2 SASEGT. V lost 6 bases to trimming and J lost 6 bases, with 12 bases between them. The CDR3 length is 13 residues. The CDR3 sequence is CASSTGNGQPQHF. The CDR3, as DNA: TGTGCCAGCAGCACAGGGAATGGTCAGCCCCAGCATTTT.

The chain uses TRBV4-1 and TRBJ2-3; the match to TRBD2 covers 7 bases. Germline V gene data show CDR1 as MGHRA and CDR2 as YSYEKL. The CDR3 sequence is 16 residues long. With 4 bases clipped from V and 0 bases from J, the junction kept 7 bases outside the gene matches. CDR3 region: CASSPELAASTDTQYF. The CDR3 DNA reads as TGCGCCAGCAGCCCTGAGCTAGCGGCTAGCACAGATACGCAGTATTTT.

The V and J genes are TRBV25-1 and TRBJ2-1, with 8 bases identical to TRBD2. This CDR3 contains 16 residues. Germline V gene lookup returns CDR1 MGHDK and CDR2 SYGVNS. The J segment lost 8 bases and the V segment lost 3 bases, leaving 12 bases of the junction unmatched. CDR3 amino acids: CASSDPGLVAPHEQFF. The CDR3 DNA sequence: TGTGCCAGCAGTGACCCGGGACTAGTAGCCCCCCATGAGCAGTTCTTC.

This clone has more than one count but fewer than ten. The DNA of the CDR3 is TGTGCCTGGAGTGTACTCACAGCCGAAAAACTGTTTTTT. Its protein is CAWSVLTAEKLFF. The rearrangement joins TRBV30 to TRBJ1-4; D gene unclear. V lost 0 bases to trimming and J lost 8 bases, with 10 bases between them. The CDR3 totals 13 residues. Germline lookup yields CDR1 GTSNPN and CDR2 SVGIG (reference sequence).

This clone was found a few times. The V call is TRBV5-1, the J call TRBJ1-1; D is unresolved. V gave up 4 bases and J gave up 3 bases, with 13 bases separating them. Looked up from germline, CDR1 is SGHRS and CDR2 is YFSETQ. CDR3 length: 14 residues. The CDR3 DNA follows: TGCGCCAGCAGCCGGCTCGGAGAGGACACTGAAGCTTTCTTT. Its translation is CASSRLGEDTEAFF.

Only one count was recorded for this clone. The rearrangement links TRBV27 to TRBJ1-4; the D is unclear. This CDR3 contains 15 residues. Germline loops: CDR1 MNHEY, CDR2 SMNVEV (reference sequence). Trimming shortened V by 6 bases and J by 0 bases, and 11 bases separated the two germline ends. DNA of the CDR3: TGTGCCAGCAGCCTAGATCTGGCAACTAATGAAAAACTGTTTTTT. It is translated as CASSLDLATNEKLFF.